Shown below are 22 T cell receptor beta chains from a single sample sequenced in a study of cytomegalovirus exposure and HLA in healthy donors (dated by TCRdb to between 2016 and 2019). Library method: the immunoSEQ multiplex PCR assay. TCRdb took over this immuneACCESS table, retaining in-frame rearrangements with V and J assigned. Such tables are incomplete; in checked studies, under half of the missing clones stem from an unresolved V gene, and the remainder is unexplained. Within this sample are around 250,000 clones, with almost 90% of them counted one time only. The leading ten clones occupy approximately 0.34% of the sample. The sample comprised PBMCs. These receptor sequences come from a woman between 18 and 30 years old in good health and CMV-seronegative.

The V and J genes are TRBV27 and TRBJ2-3; D is ambiguous. The germline gives CDR1 MNHEY, CDR2 SMNVEV (reference sequence). V dropped 4 bases and J dropped 4 bases, with 6 bases sitting between them. The CDR3 has 12 residues. In nucleotides, the CDR3 is TGTGCCAGCAGTTCAGTCGCAGATACGCAGTATTTT. Its protein product is CASSSVADTQYF.

This chain uses TRBV7-9 with TRBJ2-5; 10 bases are a match to TRBD1. The trim removed 1 base at V and 5 bases at J, leaving 10 bases unmatched. Per germline, CDR1 SEHNR and CDR2 FQNEAQ (reference sequence). The CDR3 length is 17 residues. The CDR3 sequence: CASSLVGQGTRKETQYF. As DNA, the CDR3 is TGTGCCAGCAGCTTAGTGGGACAGGGGACTAGGAAGGAGACCCAGTACTTC.

The rearrangement uses TRBV6-4 and TRBJ2-1; D might be TRBD2 (5 bases). The V gene's germline CDR1 is MRHNA and CDR2 SNTAGT. V gave up 2 bases and J gave up 8 bases, with 19 bases separating them. This CDR3 spans 16 amino acids. Here the CDR3 DNA reads TGTGCCAGCAGTGACCGGGCTATCGGGAATTACGATGAGCAGTTCTTC. Its translation is CASSDRAIGNYDEQFF.

This chain connects TRBV4-1 to TRBJ1-1, with D perhaps matching TRBD1 (5 bases). The CDR3 consists of 14 residues. Germline V CDR1 and CDR2: MGHRA, YSYEKL. Trimming removed 7 bases from V and 3 bases from J, with 15 bases in between. The CDR3 loop is CASNKQDRDTEAFF. The CDR3 nucleotides are TGCGCCAGCAACAAACAAGACAGAGACACTGAAGCTTTCTTT.

The chain recombines TRBV4-1 with TRBJ2-7, with D maybe TRBD1 (6 bases). V shed 0 bases and J shed 0 bases, with 15 bases lying between them. The CDR3 covers 17 residues. Germline V gene data show CDR1 as MGHRA and CDR2 as YSYEKL. The CDR3 DNA is TGCGCCAGCAGCCAAGATGACAAAGGGGACAACTCCTACGAGCAGTACGTC. Translating it yields CASSQDDKGDNSYEQYV.

The chain joins TRBV11-2 to TRBJ2-7, with a weak D call TRBD1 (5 bases). Germline V gives CDR1 SGHAT, CDR2 FQNNGV. The V and J ends lost 1 base and 2 bases respectively, with 12 bases between them. CDR3 length equals 15 residues. CDR3 in DNA: TGTGCCAGCAGCTTAGTCATCGGACACGCCTACGAGCAGTACTTC. It specifies CASSLVIGHAYEQYF.

The chain couples TRBV5-1 to TRBJ1-4; D ambiguous. Germline values: CDR1 SGHRS, CDR2 YFSETQ. This CDR3 is built from 14 residues. The germline V and J ends were trimmed by 4 bases and 4 bases, with 11 bases remaining between them. CDR3: CASSEQTLNEKLFF. CDR3 sequence (DNA): TGCGCCAGCAGCGAACAGACACTTAATGAAAAACTGTTTTTT.

The chain uses TRBV25-1 and TRBJ1-1; D possibly corresponds to TRBD1 (6 bases). V was clipped by 8 bases and J by 8 bases, with 15 bases between them. This CDR3 contains 12 residues. Germline V gives CDR1 MGHDK, CDR2 SYGVNS. As DNA, the CDR3 is TGTGCCAGCGGTAGACAGGCAGGGGAAGCTTTCTTT. This encodes CASGRQAGEAFF.

The chain combines TRBV5-1 with TRBJ1-5, with a possible D match to TRBD1 (5 bases). The CDR3 consists of 14 residues. The V gene's germline CDR1 is SGHRS and CDR2 YFSETQ. V lost 5 bases to trimming and J lost 2 bases, with 11 bases between them. CDR3 DNA: TGCGCCAGCAGACCGGACACTCGCAATCAGCCCCAGCATTTT. It translates to CASRPDTRNQPQHF.

The chain employs TRBV28 and TRBJ2-3; maybe TRBD2 (5 bases). The CDR3 is made up of 15 amino acids. Between the trimmed V and J ends, which lost 2 bases and 5 bases, there was a span of 14 bases. Germline-derived CDR1 and CDR2 are MDHEN and SYDVKM. The CDR3 nucleotides are TGTGCCAGCAGTTTAGCTGTGGTCGAGGGAGATACGCAGTATTTT. Protein sequence: CASSLAVVEGDTQYF.

The chain joins TRBV9 to TRBJ2-1; perhaps TRBD2 as D (6 bases). CDR1 and CDR2 from the germline V gene are SGDLS and YYNGEE. The V and J ends lost 4 bases and 6 bases respectively, with 14 bases between them. This CDR3 spans 14 amino acids. The chain's CDR3 is CASSTRLDFNEQFF. The CDR3 bases are TGTGCCAGCAGCACCCGACTAGACTTCAATGAGCAGTTCTTC.

This clone was seen a single time. This rearrangement joins TRBV13 to TRBJ1-3; possibly TRBD1 for D (5 bases). Germline V gives CDR1 PRHDT, CDR2 FYEKMQ (reference sequence). Between the trimmed V and J ends, which lost 5 bases and 3 bases, there was a span of 26 bases. The CDR3 consists of 19 residues. CDR3 sequence: CASSLDAAGPGIDGNTIYF. The CDR3 bases are TGTGCCAGCAGCCTAGATGCGGCGGGGCCCGGGATCGATGGAAACACCATATATTTT.

This sequence joins TRBV5-1 and TRBJ2-2; 10 nucleotides match TRBD2. Germline CDR1 SGHRS, CDR2 YFSETQ. This CDR3 region has 17 residues. J gave up 6 bases and V 4 bases, and 12 bases lay outside the gene matches. The CDR3 region has the DNA TGCGCCAGCAGCGCCCTGTCCAGCGGGGGGGTATCCGGGGAGCTGTTTTTT. This sequence encodes CASSALSSGGVSGELFF.

V usage is TRBV7-3 and J usage is TRBJ2-7, with TRBD2 matching over 9 bases. Germline values: CDR1 SGHTA, CDR2 FQGTGA. The CDR3 is 15 amino acids. V shed 2 bases, J shed 4 bases, and the junction held 6 bases outside the gene matches. The CDR3 sequence: CASSLSGGLAYEQYF. The DNA of the CDR3 is TGTGCCAGCAGCTTATCCGGCGGACTAGCGTACGAGCAGTACTTC. Drawing the rest from reference TRBV7-3 and TRBJ2-7, the complete variable domain is GAGVSQTPSNKVTEKGKYVELRCDPISGHTALYWYRQSLGQGPEFLIYFQGTGAADDSGLPNDRFFAVRPEGSVSTLKIQRTERGDSAVYLCASSLSGGLAYEQYFGPGTRLTVT.

The chain couples TRBV2 to TRBJ2-3; D ambiguous. From germline, CDR1 is SNHLY and CDR2 FYNNEI. Trimming removed 5 bases at V and 2 bases at J, with 14 bases between. The CDR3 contains 15 residues. Here the CDR3 DNA reads TGTGCCAGCAGTTCTAACGGGTTCTCCACAGATACGCAGTATTTT. Encoded protein: CASSSNGFSTDTQYF.

The CDR3 reads CASSETGTGVGYTF. In DNA, the CDR3 is TGTGCCAGCAGCGAGACCGGGACAGGGGTCGGCTACACCTTC. V usage is TRBV5-4 and J usage is TRBJ1-2, with TRBD1 identical over 10 bases. The CDR3 totals 14 residues. In germline, CDR1 is SGHNT, CDR2 YYREEE (reference sequence). The trim removed 4 bases at V and 8 bases at J, leaving 8 bases unmatched.

The V gene is TRBV27, the J gene TRBJ2-1, with TRBD1 as a possible D gene (6 bases). Germline V gives CDR1 MNHEY, CDR2 SMNVEV (reference sequence). V lost 1 base and J 0 bases, leaving 10 bases between the germline ends. The CDR3 spans 16 residues. Here the CDR3 reads CASSLLGHSSYNEQFF. CDR3 in DNA: TGTGCCAGCAGTTTATTGGGACATAGCTCCTACAATGAGCAGTTCTTC.

This chain connects TRBV27 to TRBJ1-3; D not certain. There are 14 residues in the CDR3. The V end was cut by 6 bases, the J end by 0 bases, with 9 bases between. Germline assignment: CDR1 MNHEY and CDR2 SMNVEV (reference sequence). CDR3 bases: TGTGCCAGCAGCGACTTCAACTCTGGAAACACCATATATTTT. Amino acid sequence: CASSDFNSGNTIYF.

V is TRBV19 and J is TRBJ2-7; D gene unclear. The CDR3 is made up of 12 amino acids. Between the trimmed V and J ends, which lost 3 bases and 2 bases, there was a span of 5 bases. Germline CDR1 reads LNHDA; CDR2 reads SQIVND (reference sequence). In DNA, the CDR3 is TGTGCCAGTAGTATTACTCCCTACGAGCAGTACTTC. Translated: CASSITPYEQYF.

The chain joins TRBV5-6 to TRBJ1-5; perhaps TRBD1 as D (6 bases). Trimming pared 0 bases from V and 5 bases from J, leaving 21 bases between. The CDR3 is 18 residues long. CDR1 and CDR2 from the germline V gene are SGHDT and YYEEEE. In DNA, the CDR3 is TGTGCCAGCAGCTTGGGGGGACCCGGGACAACCTCCTATCAGCCCCAGCATTTT. Its translation: CASSLGGPGTTSYQPQHF.

The CDR3 reads CSSGDNEQFF. The CDR3, as DNA: TGCAGTTCGGGGGACAATGAGCAGTTCTTC. This rearrangement joins TRBV20-1 to TRBJ2-1; TRBD2 might be the D (6 bases). The V end was cut by 8 bases, the J end by 5 bases, with 7 bases between. The CDR3 spans 10 residues. The germline gives CDR1 DFQATT, CDR2 SNEGSKA (reference sequence).

A note on this clone: At one boundary the junction diverges from the germline segment, which might be a read error. The CDR3 sequence is CSARYVGTTFF. As DNA, the CDR3 is TGCAGTGCTAGATATGTCGGCACTACCTTTTTT. The V gene is TRBV20-1, the J gene TRBJ1-1; D unclear. Germline V gene lookup returns CDR1 DFQATT and CDR2 SNEGSKA (reference sequence). The CDR3 has 11 residues.